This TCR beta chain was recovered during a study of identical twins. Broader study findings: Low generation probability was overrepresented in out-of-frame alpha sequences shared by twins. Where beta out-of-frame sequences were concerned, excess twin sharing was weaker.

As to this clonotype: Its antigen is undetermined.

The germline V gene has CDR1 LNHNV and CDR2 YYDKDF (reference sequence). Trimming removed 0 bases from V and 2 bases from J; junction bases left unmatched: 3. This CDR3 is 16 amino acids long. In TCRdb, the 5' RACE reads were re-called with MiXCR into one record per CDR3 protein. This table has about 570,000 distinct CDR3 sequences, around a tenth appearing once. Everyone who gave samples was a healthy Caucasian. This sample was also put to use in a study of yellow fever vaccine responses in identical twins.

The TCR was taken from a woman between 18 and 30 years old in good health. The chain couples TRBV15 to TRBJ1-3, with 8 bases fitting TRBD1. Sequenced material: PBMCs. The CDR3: CATSRETGAPGNTIYF. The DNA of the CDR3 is TGTGCCACCAGCAGAGAGACAGGGGCCCCTGGAAACACCATATATTTT.